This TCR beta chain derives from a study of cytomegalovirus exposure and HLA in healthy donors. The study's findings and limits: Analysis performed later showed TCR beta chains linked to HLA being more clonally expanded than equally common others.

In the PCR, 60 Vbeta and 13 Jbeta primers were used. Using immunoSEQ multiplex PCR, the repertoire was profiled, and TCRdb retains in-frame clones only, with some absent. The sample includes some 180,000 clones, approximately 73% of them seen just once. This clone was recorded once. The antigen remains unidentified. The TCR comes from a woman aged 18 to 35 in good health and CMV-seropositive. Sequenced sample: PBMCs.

The CDR3 nucleotides read TGTGCCAGCAGCTCGGGGAACTATGGCTACACCTTC. It encodes CASSSGNYGYTF. The V call is TRBV7-9, the J call TRBJ1-2, with D uncertain. V lost 4 bases and J lost 2, with 5 bases in between. The CDR3 is 12 residues long. The germline gives CDR1 SEHNR, CDR2 FQNEAQ (reference sequence).